This T cell receptor (beta chain) was sequenced during a study of T cells in Graves' hyperthyroidism and ophthalmopathy. This clonotype was counted a few times. Amplification of TCR beta CDR3 regions used RNA as the template. A set of HTBI primers served as the primers for a first-round RT-PCR of the TCR CDR3. In TCRdb, the multiplex PCR reads were re-called with MiXCR into one record per CDR3 protein. The data contain a few hundred thousand distinct CDR3 sequences, under 15% of them singletons. This CDR3 has 17 amino acids. The germline CDR1 and CDR2 sequences are SQVTM and ANQGSEA. Trimming at V came to 3 bases and at J to 1 base, leaving 8 bases not matched to a gene.

The sequence derives from a woman younger than 45 with Graves' hyperthyroidism. The sample consisted of blood. The chain links TRBV29-1 to TRBJ2-1, with 11 nucleotides matching TRBD2. The CDR3 nucleotides read TGCAGCGTTGATAGCCTAGCGGGAGGTAGGTCCTACAATGAGCAGTTCTTC. Translating gives CSVDSLAGGRSYNEQFF.